The 31 T cell receptor beta chains in this list originate from one sample, sequenced in a study of T cell responses to AZD1222 COVID-19 vaccine. Sequenced by immunoSEQ multiplex PCR; TCRdb stores in-frame clones only, minus some. The sample includes approximately 100,000 clones, around nine tenths of them seen just once. Sequenced here: peripheral blood, sampled on day 0 of AZD1222 vaccination. The origin of the receptors is an adult in good health.

The count of this clone is one. The chain links TRBV30 to TRBJ2-5, with D uncertain. The ends were cut back, 0 bases at V and 5 bases at J, with 7 bases in the middle. Germline-derived CDR1 and CDR2 are GTSNPN and SVGIG (reference sequence). CDR3 length equals 12 residues. The chain's CDR3 is CAWSVRPETQYF. The CDR3, as DNA: TGTGCCTGGAGTGTACGTCCGGAGACCCAGTACTTC.

J is TRBJ2-1 and V is TRBV29-1; tentatively, D is TRBD1 (6 bases). CDR1 and CDR2 from the germline V gene are SQVTM and ANQGSEA. The V end was cut by 7 bases, the J end by 3 bases, with 16 bases between. The CDR3 totals 14 residues. The CDR3 loop is CSADPGQYYNEQFF. Written as DNA, the CDR3 is TGCAGCGCCGACCCAGGACAGTACTACAATGAGCAGTTCTTC.

CDR3 nucleotide sequence: TGTGCCAGCATTCGAGTACGCGGGGACTACAATGAGCAGTTCTTC. Protein product: CASIRVRGDYNEQFF. The J gene is TRBJ2-1, the V gene TRBV2; D is possibly TRBD2 (6 bases). Trimming took off 7 bases at V and 3 bases at J, with 16 bases between the two ends. Germline V gives CDR1 SNHLY, CDR2 FYNNEI. The CDR3 has 15 amino acids.

The chain employs TRBV29-1 and TRBJ2-5; D is perhaps TRBD2 (5 bases). Germline V lookup: CDR1 SQVTM, CDR2 ANQGSEA. CDR3 length: 12 amino acids. Trimming stripped 7 bases from V and 2 bases from J, with 11 bases between. Written as DNA, the CDR3 is TGCAGCGGTTCCCGAGGGCAAGAGACCCAGTACTTC. Translated, it gives CSGSRGQETQYF.

The chain combines TRBV23-1 with TRBJ1-1; D unclear. TRBV23-1 is an ORF, and what it does is uncertain. V shed 6 bases and J shed 8 bases, with 16 bases lying between them. The CDR3 has 13 amino acids. The CDR3 region has the DNA TGCGCCAGCAGCCCCCCGTACCGGGAAGAAGCTTTCTTT. Translated, it gives CASSPPYREEAFF.

The chain uses TRBV7-8 and TRBJ1-2; no reliable D call. This CDR3 has 13 residues. V was pared by 0 bases and J by 4 bases, with 6 bases between. Germline-derived CDR1 and CDR2 are SGHVS and FQNEAQ. The CDR3 here is CASSLAAAYGYTF. The CDR3 bases are TGTGCCAGCAGCTTAGCGGCAGCCTATGGCTACACCTTC.

By share of the sample, this clone is medium-sized. The V call is TRBV12-5, the J call TRBJ1-3; D is possibly TRBD1 (5 bases). CDR3 length equals 14 residues. Germline CDR1 LGHNT, CDR2 FRNRAP. V lost 6 bases, J lost 5 bases, and 14 bases lay in between. In DNA form, the CDR3 reads TGTGCTAGTGGGGGGGTGGGCAGGCGAAACACCATATATTTT. This codes for CASGGVGRRNTIYF.

This chain joins TRBV9 and TRBJ2-7, with TRBD1 identical over 7 bases. Germline V gene lookup returns CDR1 SGDLS and CDR2 YYNGEE. The CDR3 has 14 amino acids. V lost 0 bases, J lost 2 bases, and 2 bases stayed unmatched. CDR3 in amino acids: CASSVGQGTYEQYF. In DNA form, the CDR3 reads TGTGCCAGCAGCGTAGGACAGGGTACCTACGAGCAGTACTTC. Combining the CDR3 with reference TRBV9 and TRBJ2-7 gives the whole variable domain DSGVTQTPKHLITATGQRVTLRCSPRSGDLSVYWYQQSLDQGLQFLIQYYNGEERAKGNILERFSAQQFPDLHSELNLSSLELGDSALYFCASSVGQGTYEQYFGPGTRLTVT.

The rearrangement links TRBV10-1 to TRBJ2-1; tentative D call: TRBD2 (6 bases). This CDR3 has 14 amino acids. CDR1 WNHNN and CDR2 SYGVQD come from the germline V gene (reference sequence). V was clipped by 4 bases and J by 4 bases, with 11 bases between them. The CDR3 loop reads CASSGAGTYNEQFF. CDR3 coding DNA: TGCGCCAGCAGTGGAGCGGGTACTTACAATGAGCAGTTCTTC.

The chain has TRBV25-1 and TRBJ2-3; weak D call: TRBD2 (5 bases). Germline V gene sequence: CDR1 MGHDK, CDR2 SYGVNS. Trimming pared 5 bases from V and 2 bases from J, leaving 11 bases between. This CDR3 region has 14 residues. The CDR3 is CASSRSSLTDTQYF. The CDR3 bases are TGTGCCAGCAGTCGCTCTAGCCTCACAGATACGCAGTATTTT. The full variable domain, rest sourced from reference TRBV25-1 and TRBJ2-3, is EADIYQTPRYLVIGTGKKITLECSQTMGHDKMYWYQQDPGMELHLIHYSYGVNSTEKGDLSSESTVSRIRTEHFPLTLESARPSHTSQYLCASSRSSLTDTQYFGPGTRLTVL.

This sequence joins TRBV5-1 and TRBJ2-1; D may match TRBD1 or TRBD2 (5 bases each). The CDR3 has 15 residues. Deletions cut 3 bases from V and 7 bases from J, with 17 bases between. Germline CDR1 is SGHRS and CDR2 is YFSETQ. CDR3 nucleotide sequence: TGCGCCAGCAGCTGGGGGAGCGGTTCTGCGAATGAGCAGTTCTTC. Protein: CASSWGSGSANEQFF.

J is TRBJ1-5 and V is TRBV18, with D possibly TRBD1 on 5 matching bases. V gave up 2 bases and J gave up 9 bases, with 5 bases separating them. Per germline, CDR1 KGHSH and CDR2 LQKENI. The CDR3 runs to 11 residues. This CDR3 reads CASSPGGPQHF. The CDR3 DNA reads as TGTGCCAGCTCACCAGGGGGGCCCCAGCATTTT.

The chain has TRBV7-2 and TRBJ1-2; no clear D. Between the trimmed V and J ends, which lost 4 bases and 4 bases, there was a span of 16 bases. Germline CDR1 SGHTA, CDR2 FQGNSA. The CDR3 contains 15 residues. The CDR3 nucleotides are TGTGCCAGCAGCTGGACTGTTACTCTTTCCTATGGCTACACCTTC. Translating it yields CASSWTVTLSYGYTF.

The V and J genes are TRBV11-2 and TRBJ1-1; D is unresolved. The V gene lost 1 base and the J gene lost 1 base, with 13 bases spanning the gap. There are 16 residues in the CDR3. The germline V gene has CDR1 SGHAT and CDR2 FQNNGV. The chain's CDR3 is CASSLGPLRGNTEAFF. Written as DNA, the CDR3 is TGTGCCAGCAGCTTAGGGCCTCTCCGGGGGAACACTGAAGCTTTCTTT.

This clone was seen just once. The rearrangement joins TRBV29-1 to TRBJ2-5; no clear D. Per the germline V gene, CDR1 is SQVTM and CDR2 is ANQGSEA. The V gene lost 6 bases and the J gene lost 2 bases, with 10 bases spanning the gap. This CDR3 region has 12 residues. CDR3 coding DNA: TGCAGCGTCACCATGGGACAAGAGACCCAGTACTTC. This encodes CSVTMGQETQYF. Filled out from reference TRBV29-1 and TRBJ2-5, the complete variable domain reads SAVISQKPSRDICQRGTSLTIQCQVDSQVTMMFWYRQQPGQSLTLIATANQGSEATYESGFVIDKFPISRPNLTFSTLTVSNMSPEDSSIYLCSVTMGQETQYFGPGTRLLVL.

V is TRBV15 and J is TRBJ1-4; D gene unclear. The CDR3 has 15 residues. V gave up 0 bases and J gave up 0 bases, with 5 bases separating them. Germline-derived CDR1 and CDR2 are LNHNV and YYDKDF (reference sequence). CDR3 region: CATSRDHATNEKLFF. The CDR3 DNA is TGTGCCACCAGCAGAGATCACGCAACTAATGAAAAACTGTTTTTT.

The rearrangement uses TRBV7-3 and TRBJ2-3, with 8 bases lining up with TRBD1. CDR1 and CDR2 (germline): SGHTA, FQGTGA. Unmatched junction bases numbered 5, after V lost 3 bases and J lost 6 bases. This CDR3 spans 14 amino acids. The CDR3 here is CASSLDRAADTQYF. The CDR3 nucleotides are TGTGCCAGCAGCTTGGACAGGGCGGCGGATACGCAGTATTTT.

This chain links TRBV29-1 with TRBJ1-1; the D is unclear. Per germline, CDR1 SQVTM and CDR2 ANQGSEA. Trimming shortened V by 4 bases and J by 3 bases, and 12 bases separated the two germline ends. There are 13 residues in the CDR3. The CDR3 nucleotides read TGCAGCGTTGCAATGCGGACGGACACTGAAGCTTTCTTT. As protein: CSVAMRTDTEAFF.

The chain joins TRBV10-1 to TRBJ2-7, with D possibly being TRBD2 (5 bases). In germline, CDR1 is WNHNN, CDR2 SYGVQD (reference sequence). The CDR3 totals 14 residues. Trimming stripped 3 bases from V and 4 bases from J, with 13 bases between. CDR3 protein: CASSEGGLGYEQYF. The CDR3 DNA is TGCGCCAGCAGTGAAGGAGGATTGGGATACGAGCAGTACTTC.

The chain combines TRBV29-1 with TRBJ2-2, with TRBD1 as a possible D gene (5 bases). This CDR3 has 15 amino acids. The V end was cut by 6 bases, the J end by 4 bases, with 18 bases between. Germline V CDR1 and CDR2: SQVTM, ANQGSEA. CDR3 amino acids: CSVRGQRLGTGELFF. As DNA, the CDR3 is TGCAGCGTGAGAGGACAACGGCTGGGCACCGGGGAGCTGTTTTTT.

This clone has a single count. This chain links TRBV7-6 with TRBJ1-1; 7 bases match TRBD1. Trimming at V came to 5 bases and at J to 4 bases, leaving 10 bases not matched to a gene. The CDR3 is 15 residues long. Germline V lookup: CDR1 SGHVS, CDR2 FNYEAQ. The CDR3 loop reads CASSPQGGVGTEAFF. The CDR3 DNA is TGTGCCAGCAGCCCGCAGGGGGGGGTAGGCACTGAAGCTTTCTTT. Filled out from reference TRBV7-6 and TRBJ1-1, the complete variable domain reads GAGVSQSPRYKVTKRGQDVALRCDPISGHVSLYWYRQALGQGPEFLTYFNYEAQQDKSGLPNDRFSAERPEGSISTLTIQRTEQRDSAMYRCASSPQGGVGTEAFFGQGTRLTVV.

The chain is built from TRBV4-2 and TRBJ1-5; TRBD1 is a possible D gene (6 bases). The CDR3 runs to 14 residues. Germline CDR1 LGHNA, CDR2 YNFKEQ. V lost 5 bases, J lost 6 bases, and 14 bases lay in between. This chain's CDR3 is CASSARTAGQPQHF. The CDR3 nucleotides are TGTGCCAGCAGCGCCCGGACAGCAGGTCAGCCCCAGCATTTT.

This chain joins TRBV7-9 and TRBJ1-1, with D perhaps matching TRBD1 (5 bases). Trimming left V 1 base short and J 6 bases short, with 12 bases between. Germline CDR1 and CDR2: SEHNR and FQNEAQ (reference sequence). The CDR3 spans 14 residues. In DNA, the CDR3 is TGTGCCAGCAGCTTAGTCGGCAGGGTTGCTGAAGCTTTCTTT. Amino acids: CASSLVGRVAEAFF.

V usage is TRBV18 and J usage is TRBJ2-7; D might be TRBD1 (6 bases). Trimming removed 1 base from V and 2 bases from J, with 6 bases in between. The CDR3 has 13 residues. CDR1 KGHSH and CDR2 LQKENI come from the germline V gene. CDR3 coding DNA: TGTGCCAGCTCACCACAGGGGGCCTACGAGCAGTACTTC. It encodes CASSPQGAYEQYF.

This clone was observed once. V and J are TRBV9 and TRBJ1-5; D gene unclear. The CDR3 covers 14 residues. The V end lost 2 bases, the J end lost 3 bases, and 9 bases lay between the germline ends. From germline, CDR1 is SGDLS and CDR2 YYNGEE. The CDR3 DNA reads as TGTGCCAGCAGCGTCGGAGGGCCCAATCAGCCCCAGCATTTT. This gives the protein CASSVGGPNQPQHF.

The chain recombines TRBV7-9 with TRBJ1-2; perhaps TRBD1 as D (6 bases). Germline CDR1 and CDR2: SEHNR and FQNEAQ (reference sequence). V was trimmed by 1 base and J by 5 bases, leaving 17 bases between them. The CDR3 spans 16 residues. CDR3 DNA sequence: TGTGCCAGCAGCTTAGGGCTTTTACAGGGTGGATATGGCTACACCTTC. Translated, it gives CASSLGLLQGGYGYTF.

In this sample, this clone turned up once. The J gene is TRBJ1-2, the V gene TRBV27; 7 nucleotides align to TRBD1. The CDR3 sequence is 13 residues long. Germline values: CDR1 MNHEY, CDR2 SMNVEV (reference sequence). V was clipped by 5 bases and J by 2 bases; unmatched bases: 2. CDR3 sequence: CASSPGGNYGYTF. CDR3 DNA sequence: TGTGCCAGCAGTCCAGGGGGGAACTATGGCTACACCTTC.

The V and J genes are TRBV24-1 and TRBJ1-5; 7 bases are shared with TRBD1. The CDR3 runs to 13 residues. The V and J ends lost 0 bases and 16 bases, in that order; junction bases with no gene match: 8. The germline V gene has CDR1 KGHDR and CDR2 SFDVKD. The CDR3 protein is CATSDLQNRGFHF. The CDR3 DNA is TGTGCCACCAGTGATTTGCAAAACAGGGGATTCCATTTT.

The gene calls are TRBV19 and TRBJ2-2; 8 positions agree with TRBD1. This CDR3 is 16 amino acids long. The germline gives CDR1 LNHDA, CDR2 SQIVND (reference sequence). The V and J ends lost 2 bases and 0 bases, in that order; junction bases with no gene match: 2. CDR3 sequence reads: CASSIPDRANTGELFF. CDR3 sequence (DNA): TGTGCCAGTAGTATACCGGACAGGGCGAACACCGGGGAGCTGTTTTTT.

The V and J genes are TRBV12-3 or TRBV12-4 and TRBJ1-5, with unresolved D. The CDR3 spans 13 residues. The germline V and J ends were trimmed by 8 bases and 1 base, with 9 bases remaining between them. The CDR3 loop reads CASGTESNQPQHF. For the CDR3, the DNA is TGTGCCAGCGGAACCGAGAGCAATCAGCCCCAGCATTTT.

A single count supports this clone. The chain recombines TRBV7-2 with TRBJ2-7; possibly TRBD1 or TRBD2 for D (7 bases each). V gave up 4 bases and J gave up 2 bases, with 15 bases separating them. Germline CDR1 SGHTA, CDR2 FQGNSA. This CDR3 has 15 amino acids. CDR3: CASSSYQGGPYEQYF. The CDR3 region has the DNA TGTGCCAGCAGCTCTTACCAGGGGGGGCCCTACGAGCAGTACTTC.